This T cell receptor beta chain appears in the sequencing data of a study of blood T cells in healthy people across ages. Peripheral blood, about 10 milliliters per donor, was collected. PBMCs numbering at least 6 million were isolated per sample. There were at least 5 micrograms of total RNA extracted from every sample. This clonotype was picked up one time. V lost 5 bases, J lost 3 bases, and 8 bases stayed unmatched. The CDR3 is made up of 15 amino acids. Germline V lookup: CDR1 SEHNR, CDR2 FQNEAQ (reference sequence). With a J-beta primer mix and a sample-barcoded 5' primer, a second PCR ran about 6 to 11 cycles. From each sample, at least 2.5 million paired-end reads containing CDR3 were obtained. TCRdb used MiXCR to reprocess the 5' RACE reads, holding one entry per CDR3 protein. The top ten hold about 11% of the sample, which has approximately 1.5 million distinct CDR3 sequences, roughly 32% seen once.

The material sequenced was blood. The chain combines TRBV7-9 with TRBJ2-7; 9 nucleotides line up with TRBD1. The sequence was obtained from a woman in her twenties or thirties in good health. This CDR3 reads CASSLRQGGDYEQYF. CDR3 DNA sequence: TGTGCCAGCAGCCTCCGACAGGGGGGAGACTACGAGCAGTACTTC.